Below are 14 T cell receptor beta chains sequenced from a single sample in a study of beta chain features in type 1 diabetes. Every isolated RNA sample was fully reverse transcribed, so sequencing captured expressed TCRB transcripts. TCRdb's table, derived via immunoSEQ multiplex PCR, lists solely in-frame clones and lacks some. This table holds approximately 150,000 clones, 8% to 13% found once. The sample comprised naive CD4+ T cells from blood. The receptors here all came from a young man in good health.

This clone came up many times. The chain is built from TRBV30 and TRBJ1-1; perhaps TRBD1 as D (5 bases). The CDR3 extends over 16 amino acids. The ends were cut back, 3 bases at V and 0 bases at J, with 17 bases in the middle. Germline V gene data show CDR1 as GTSNPN and CDR2 as SVGIG (reference sequence). The CDR3 DNA sequence: TGTGCCTGGAGGTCCCCCGGAGGGGCAGTGAACACTGAAGCTTTCTTT. Protein: CAWRSPGGAVNTEAFF.

The CDR3 DNA is TGCGCCAGCAGCCCGTGGGACATCTTTCTCTCCACAGATACGCAGTATTTT. This encodes CASSPWDIFLSTDTQYF. The V and J genes are TRBV5-1 and TRBJ2-3; a weak D match, TRBD1 (6 bases). CDR1 is SGHRS, CDR2 YFSETQ, per germline. CDR3 length: 17 residues. With 4 bases removed from V and 2 bases from J, the gap between germline ends came to 20 bases.

A few counts support this clone. The chain has TRBV6-6 and TRBJ1-4; 9 nucleotides line up with TRBD1. CDR3 size: 12 residues. Germline V gene data show CDR1 as MNHNY and CDR2 as SVGAGI (reference sequence). The trim removed 10 bases at V and 6 bases at J, leaving 3 bases unmatched. The DNA of the CDR3 is TGTGCCACAACAGGGGGCTATGAAAAACTGTTTTTT. Protein: CATTGGYEKLFF.

J is TRBJ1-2 and V is TRBV6-6; 7 bases map to TRBD1. The CDR3 consists of 16 residues. Losses at the gene ends were 5 bases for V and 8 bases for J; bases not matched to a gene: 17. Germline CDR1 and CDR2: MNHNY and SVGAGI (reference sequence). CDR3 bases: TGTGCCAGCAGTCCAACCCACCCTCGACAGGGATACGGCTACACCTTC. Translated, it gives CASSPTHPRQGYGYTF.

This clone was detected many times. The chain has TRBV4-3 and TRBJ2-3; D is undetermined. The CDR3 loop spans 16 amino acids. CDR1 and CDR2 from the germline V gene are LGHNA and YSLEER. Trimming shortened V by 1 base and J by 4 bases, and 15 bases separated the two germline ends. This CDR3 is CASSQGPGLLPDTQYF. In nucleotides, the CDR3 is TGCGCCAGCAGCCAAGGCCCGGGTCTCCTCCCAGATACGCAGTATTTT.

This clone was counted ten times or more. The chain links TRBV30 to TRBJ2-2; TRBD2 matches at 9 bases. The CDR3 runs to 14 residues. CDR1 and CDR2 (germline): GTSNPN, SVGIG (reference sequence). The J segment lost 5 bases and the V segment lost 1 base, leaving 2 bases of the junction unmatched. CDR3 bases: TGTGCCTGGAGTGGCGGGGGGGTTACCGGGGAGCTGTTTTTT. Translation gives CAWSGGGVTGELFF.

The chain combines TRBV7-7 with TRBJ2-5, with TRBD2 identical over 10 bases. V shed 1 base, J shed 0 bases, and the junction held 2 bases outside the gene matches. This CDR3 region has 16 residues. CDR1 and CDR2 (germline): SSHAT, FNYEAQ (reference sequence). The CDR3 DNA sequence: TGTGCCAGCAGCTTAGTAGCGGGGGGTAACCAAGAGACCCAGTACTTC. Its protein product is CASSLVAGGNQETQYF.

This chain connects TRBV30 to TRBJ1-4; 9 bases are shared with TRBD1. The trim removed 2 bases at V and 8 bases at J, leaving 6 bases unmatched. Germline CDR1 GTSNPN, CDR2 SVGIG (reference sequence). The CDR3 has 14 amino acids. In DNA form, the CDR3 reads TGTGCCTGGAGTATTACAGGGGGCCAGGAAAAACTGTTTTTT. It codes for CAWSITGGQEKLFF.

This clone came up a few times. This chain uses TRBV9 with TRBJ2-2; no reliable D call. Germline CDR1 is SGDLS and CDR2 is YYNGEE. CDR3 length: 12 residues. Between the trimmed V and J ends, which lost 4 bases and 3 bases, there was a span of 4 bases. The CDR3 here is CASSPDTGELFF. The CDR3 nucleotides are TGTGCCAGCAGCCCAGACACCGGGGAGCTGTTTTTT.

This clone was seen more than once but under ten times. CDR3 coding DNA: TGTGCCAGCAGTGAAGGCCAGGGTGGCGATACGCAGTATTTT. Protein product: CASSEGQGGDTQYF. The chain combines TRBV2 with TRBJ2-3; tentatively, D is TRBD1 (5 bases). Germline assignment: CDR1 SNHLY and CDR2 FYNNEI. The CDR3 is 14 amino acids. V was cut by 1 base and J by 6 bases, with 11 bases left in between.

The chain has TRBV7-7 and TRBJ2-7; 10 bases line up with TRBD1. CDR3 length equals 14 residues. J lost 5 bases, V lost 5 bases, and 6 bases had no gene match. Per the germline V gene, CDR1 is SSHAT and CDR2 is FNYEAQ (reference sequence). The CDR3 DNA sequence: TGTGCCAGCAGCCCGGGTGGGACAGGGGACGAGCAGTACTTC. Encoded protein: CASSPGGTGDEQYF.

The rearrangement joins TRBV27 to TRBJ2-6, with 7 positions matching TRBD1. CDR1 and CDR2 (germline): MNHEY, SMNVEV (reference sequence). Unmatched junction bases numbered 8, after V lost 7 bases and J lost 2 bases. The CDR3 length is 16 residues. This CDR3 is CASKRQGTAGANVLTF. The CDR3 DNA reads as TGTGCCAGCAAACGACAGGGTACTGCTGGGGCCAACGTCCTGACTTTC. Full variable domain (remainder filled in from reference TRBV27 and TRBJ2-6): EAQVTQNPRYLITVTGKKLTVTCSQNMNHEYMSWYRQDPGLGLRQIYYSMNVEVTDKGDVPEGYKVSRKEKRNFPLILESPSPNQTSLYFCASKRQGTAGANVLTFGAGSRLTVL.

A few counts support this clone. An end of the junction differs from the germline gene, which may be a read error. The chain uses TRBV5-1 and TRBJ2-5; TRBD2 matches at 7 bases. Per the germline V gene, CDR1 is SGHRS and CDR2 is YFSETQ. CDR3 length equals 13 residues. The CDR3 sequence is CASTGLVRETQYF. The CDR3 region has the DNA TGTGCCAGCACCGGACTAGTCCGAGAGACCCAGTACTTC.

This chain links TRBV30 with TRBJ2-5; tentative D call: TRBD2 (5 bases). The CDR3 has 13 residues. Germline CDR1 reads GTSNPN; CDR2 reads SVGIG (reference sequence). V was clipped by 1 base and J by 5 bases, with 11 bases between them. The CDR3 region has the DNA TGTGCCTGGAGTGGAGACCCGGGGGAGACCCAGTACTTC. Residues: CAWSGDPGETQYF. The entire variable domain, with the rest obtained from reference TRBV30 and TRBJ2-5, is as follows: SQTIHQWPATLVQPVGSPLSLECTVEGTSNPNLYWYRQAAGRGLQLLFYSVGIGQISSEVPQNLSASRPQDRQFILSSKKLLLSDSGFYLCAWSGDPGETQYFGPGTRLLVL.